The rows below give T cell receptor beta chains drawn from one sample of a study of beta chain features in type 1 diabetes. Using immunoSEQ multiplex PCR, the repertoire was profiled, and TCRdb retains in-frame clones only, with some absent. The sample shows 450,000 or so clones, over 10% of them seen only once. Sequencing was performed on naive CD4+ T cells from blood. The receptor set was obtained from a woman aged 18-35 years in good health. Each CDR3 is given with its conserved first and last residue. The order of the fields is clone size, D gene, CDR3 length, J gene, V gene, CDR3 DNA, CDR3 protein. D genes are given only for firm matches. Clone size is shown for a subset of rows, as once, few, many or a class of expanded clone.

. | . | 11 | TRBJ2-7 | TRBV29-1 | TGCAGCGTCGGGACATCCTACGAGCAGTACTTC | CSVGTSYEQYF
. | . | 15 | TRBJ1-4 | TRBV16 | TGTGCCAGCAGCCCGTACAGGGCAGGGAATGAAAAACTGTTTTTT | CASSPYRAGNEKLFF
few | . | 15 | TRBJ2-3 | TRBV7-2 | TGTGCCAGCAGCTGGGGCGAGATTAGCACAGATACGCAGTATTTT | CASSWGEISTDTQYF
. | . | 14 | TRBJ2-5 | TRBV5-1 | TGCGCCAGCAGCTTGGCCATTAGTGGCAAGACCCAGTACTTC | CASSLAISGKTQYF
. | TRBD2 | 15 | TRBJ2-5 | TRBV7-6 | TGTGCCAGCAGCCCATTAGCGGGGCCCCAAGAGACCCAGTACTTC | CASSPLAGPQETQYF
. | TRBD1 | 16 | TRBJ2-5 | TRBV10-3 | TGTGCCATCAGTGAAGGACCGACAGGGGCGTCGGAGACCCAGTACTTC | CAISEGPTGASETQYF
. | TRBD1 | 12 | TRBJ2-5 | TRBV7-8 | TGTGCCAGCAGCTCAACAGGGGGGACCCAGTACTTC | CASSSTGGTQYF
few | . | 15 | TRBJ2-5 | TRBV7-9 | TGTGCCAGCAGCTCTCGGACATGGTACCAAGAGACCCAGTACTTC | CASSSRTWYQETQYF
few | . | 14 | TRBJ1-1 | TRBV29-1 | TGCAGCGCCCACTTGCGGGACACGAACACTGAAGCTTTCTTT | CSAHLRDTNTEAFF
few | . | 14 | TRBJ1-1 | TRBV28 | TGTGCCAGCAGTTTACGACGGGGGGGCCCTGAAGCTTTCTTT | CASSLRRGGPEAFF
. | . | 15 | TRBJ2-1 | TRBV28 | TGTGCCAGCAGTTTATGGTGGGGTAGCGCTGGTGAGCAGTTCTTC | CASSLWWGSAGEQFF
. | . | 16 | TRBJ1-2 | TRBV19 | TGTGCCAGTAGTTCGCGGACAGCCCCGAGAGGCTATGGCTACACCTTC | CASSSRTAPRGYGYTF
few | . | 14 | TRBJ1-2 | TRBV5-4 | TGTGCCAGCAGCTCCCCCGAGCGGGGCCATGGCTACACCTTC | CASSSPERGHGYTF
. | TRBD1 | 14 | TRBJ2-7 | TRBV5-1 | TGCGCCAGCAGCAGGGACAGGGGAAACTACGAGCAGTACTTC | CASSRDRGNYEQYF
. | . | 10 | TRBJ1-5 | TRBV6-5 | TGTGCCAGCGTAACTCAGCCCCAGCATTTT | CASVTQPQHF
. | . | 12 | TRBJ2-5 | TRBV15 | TGTGCCACCAGCAGGGAGAGGGAGACCCAGTACTTC | CATSRERETQYF
many | . | 13 | TRBJ2-3 | TRBV30 | TGTGCCTGGAGGCCTCCACGCACAGATACGCAGTATTTT | CAWRPPRTDTQYF
few | . | 10 | TRBJ2-5 | TRBV29-1 | TGCAGCGTTGTACAGGGTCGAAAGTACTTC | CSVVQGRKYF
. | . | 11 | TRBJ1-2 | TRBV7-9 | TGTGCCAGCAGCCCTGAATATGGCTACACCTTC | CASSPEYGYTF
. | . | 14 | TRBJ1-5 | TRBV6-6 | TGTGCCAGCAGTTACTACGGAACTGATCAGCCCCAGCATTTT | CASSYYGTDQPQHF
few | . | 16 | TRBJ2-2 | TRBV5-1 | TGCGCCAGCACCCCCGTTCCGGGACAAAACACCGGGGAGCTGTTTTTT | CASTPVPGQNTGELFF
few | . | 12 | TRBJ2-3 | TRBV19 | TGTGCCAGTAAACGGATCACAGATACGCAGTATTTT | CASKRITDTQYF
. | . | 12 | TRBJ1-1 | TRBV29-1 | TGCACCTCCGGGACGGCGAACACTGAAGCTTTCTTT | CTSGTANTEAFF
few | TRBD1 | 14 | TRBJ2-7 | TRBV27 | TGTGCCAGCAGATCGGGACAGGGACTTAACGAGCAGTACTTC | CASRSGQGLNEQYF
. | . | 18 | TRBJ2-1 | TRBV10-3 | TGTGCCATCAGTGAGTCGAATGTAGCGGATATCTCCTACAATGAGCAGTTCTTC | CAISESNVADISYNEQFF
few | . | 13 | TRBJ1-2 | TRBV25-1 | TGTGCCAGCACCCAGACATCTAACTATGGCTACACCTTC | CASTQTSNYGYTF
. | TRBD2 | 16 | TRBJ2-7 | TRBV9 | TGTGCCAGCAGCCCCTTAGCTAGCGGACCCTCCTACGAGCAGTACTTC | CASSPLASGPSYEQYF
. | TRBD1 | 13 | TRBJ2-5 | TRBV7-2 | TGTGCCAGCAGCTCCAGGGGGCGAGAGACCCAGTACTTC | CASSSRGRETQYF
few | . | 12 | TRBJ2-3 | TRBV14 | TGTGCCAGCAGCCAATCGGGCGATACGCAGTATTTT | CASSQSGDTQYF
. | TRBD1 | 16 | TRBJ1-2 | TRBV30 | TGTGCCTGGAGAAATATGGACAGGGCGGGTATCTATGGCTACACCTTC | CAWRNMDRAGIYGYTF
many | . | 12 | TRBJ2-5 | TRBV18 | TGTGCCAGCTCACCACCGGGAGAGACCCAGTACTTC | CASSPPGETQYF